These 2 T cell receptor beta chains originate from one sample sequenced in a study of blood T cells in healthy people across ages. Then a second PCR, running roughly 7 to 11 cycles, was carried out with a sample-barcoded 5' primer and a J-beta primer mix. One entry per CDR3 protein results from TCRdb running MiXCR on the 5' RACE reads. Here the sample spans hundreds of thousands of distinct CDR3 sequences, about 34% being singletons. The specimen was blood. These receptors came from a woman older than 75 in good health.

Concerning this clonotype itself: A read error may be the cause here, since a much bigger clone is one base away. The genes are TRBV3-1 and TRBJ2-1, with TRBD2 as a possible D gene (7 bases). The CDR3 runs to 17 residues. The V gene lost 0 bases and the J gene lost 0 bases, with 12 bases spanning the gap. Germline V gene sequence: CDR1 LGHDT, CDR2 YNNKEL (reference sequence). Here the CDR3 DNA reads TGTGCCAGCAGCCAAGAAGGGGGGGCGAGCTCCTACAATGAGCAGTTCTTC. Translated, it gives CASSQEGGASSYNEQFF.

This clonotype was seen only a few times. The rearrangement uses TRBV24-1 and TRBJ2-1; 9 nucleotides match TRBD1. V gave up 0 bases and J gave up 6 bases; unmatched junction bases: 5. The CDR3 is made up of 16 amino acids. The V gene's germline CDR1 is KGHDR and CDR2 SFDVKD. The DNA of the CDR3 is TGTGCCACCAGTGATTTGGGACAGGGGCTGTCCAATGAGCAGTTCTTC. Its translation is CATSDLGQGLSNEQFF.